A single sample gave rise to the 22 T cell receptor beta chains below, sequenced in a study of somatic mutations in cytotoxic T cells in rheumatoid arthritis. Sequencing was performed with immunoSEQ multiplex PCR; in TCRdb, only in-frame clones are kept and a portion is missing. The data hold roughly 20,000 clones, with about 77% observed a single time. Material for sequencing was CD8+ T cells sorted from blood. The receptors were gathered from an adult with rheumatoid arthritis.

This chain links TRBV6-6 with TRBJ1-6; TRBD1 might be the D (6 bases). Germline CDR1 and CDR2: MNHNY and SVGAGI (reference sequence). The length of the CDR3 is 16 residues. V lost 0 bases to trimming and J lost 7 bases, with 13 bases between them. The CDR3 coding sequence is TGTGCCAGCAGTTACTCGGCGGGGACACAAAATTCACCCCTCCACTTT. Translation gives CASSYSAGTQNSPLHF.

The chain is built from TRBV6-4 and TRBJ2-2; TRBD1 agrees at 7 bases. Looked up from germline, CDR1 is MRHNA and CDR2 is SNTAGT. After removal of 4 bases from V and 5 bases from J, the junction contained 13 bases not matched to a gene. The CDR3 runs to 17 residues. The CDR3 is CASSVSSDRRNTGELFF. CDR3 sequence (DNA): TGTGCCAGCAGTGTGAGTTCGGACAGGAGAAATACCGGGGAGCTGTTTTTT.

V gene TRBV29-1 combines with J gene TRBJ2-3; D gene ambiguous. Trimming stripped 7 bases from V and 0 bases from J, with 17 bases between. This CDR3 region has 15 residues. CDR1 and CDR2 (germline): SQVTM, ANQGSEA. This CDR3 is CSAPHLTSSTDTQYF. CDR3 bases: TGCAGCGCTCCCCACCTAACCTCTAGCACAGATACGCAGTATTTT.

This clone was detected once. The chain carries TRBV19 and TRBJ2-6; unclear D gene. V lost 3 bases to trimming and J lost 0 bases, with 6 bases between them. This CDR3 comprises 15 residues. Germline V lookup: CDR1 LNHDA, CDR2 SQIVND (reference sequence). The CDR3 here is CASSIGFSGANVLTF. The CDR3 DNA sequence: TGTGCCAGTAGTATTGGGTTCTCTGGGGCCAACGTCCTGACTTTC.

The V and J genes are TRBV7-8 and TRBJ2-5, with a tentative D call TRBD2 (6 bases). The CDR3 has 17 residues. Germline assignment: CDR1 SGHVS and CDR2 FQNEAQ. Trimming took 0 bases from V and 0 from J, leaving 14 bases between them. CDR3 residues: CASSLAFTGEYQETQYF. The CDR3 coding sequence is TGTGCCAGCAGCTTAGCGTTTACGGGGGAGTACCAAGAGACCCAGTACTTC.

The chain couples TRBV27 to TRBJ2-2; TRBD2 matches 15 bases. The CDR3 is made up of 16 amino acids. V shed 7 bases, J shed 6 bases, and the junction held 6 bases outside the gene matches. In germline, CDR1 is MNHEY, CDR2 SMNVEV (reference sequence). CDR3 sequence (DNA): TGTGCCAGCATGGGACTAGCGGGAGGAATCCCCGGGGAGCTGTTTTTT. Its protein product is CASMGLAGGIPGELFF.

This chain links TRBV10-3 with TRBJ1-1, with 8 bases that match TRBD1. V shed 7 bases, J shed 3 bases, and the junction held 7 bases outside the gene matches. Germline V gene data show CDR1 as ENHRY and CDR2 as SYGVKD. The CDR3 covers 14 residues. The CDR3 nucleotides are TGTGCCATCACCCGACAGGGGACGGACACTGAAGCTTTCTTT. Translated: CAITRQGTDTEAFF.

The chain uses TRBV13 and TRBJ2-1; D assignment may be TRBD1 or TRBD2 (5 bases each). The V end was cut by 6 bases, the J end by 9 bases, with 15 bases between. Germline V gives CDR1 PRHDT, CDR2 FYEKMQ (reference sequence). This CDR3 contains 13 residues. This chain's CDR3 is CASRPEGKGEQFF. The DNA for the CDR3 is TGTGCCAGCAGGCCAGAGGGGAAGGGTGAGCAGTTCTTC.

This clone showed up just a few times. The chain links TRBV5-6 to TRBJ2-7; D remains ambiguous. The germline V gene has CDR1 SGHDT and CDR2 YYEEEE. V gave up 0 bases and J gave up 6 bases, with 10 bases separating them. CDR3 length: 13 amino acids. CDR3 DNA: TGTGCCAGCAGCTTGGTAGAGCGAGGCGAGCAGTACTTC. It encodes CASSLVERGEQYF.

V and J are TRBV5-8 and TRBJ1-5; D is perhaps TRBD1 (5 bases). The germline gives CDR1 SGHTS, CDR2 YDEGEE. The CDR3 contains 16 residues. With 4 bases removed from V and 1 base from J, the gap between germline ends came to 15 bases. The CDR3: CASSPYAGESNQPQHF. In nucleotides, the CDR3 is TGTGCCAGCAGCCCCTACGCGGGGGAGAGCAATCAGCCCCAGCATTTT.

The chain links TRBV7-3 to TRBJ1-2, with D possibly being TRBD1 (6 bases). Trimming shortened V by 2 bases and J by 6 bases, and 7 bases separated the two germline ends. The CDR3 has 12 amino acids. Germline CDR1 SGHTA, CDR2 FQGTGA. The CDR3 coding sequence is TGTGCCAGCAGCTTAGAGGGGGATGGCTACACCTTC. Its translation is CASSLEGDGYTF.

The V and J genes are TRBV19 and TRBJ1-1, with D uncertain. The germline CDR1 and CDR2 sequences are LNHDA and SQIVND (reference sequence). The CDR3 length is 14 residues. V was shortened by 3 bases and J by 6 bases, with 14 bases between the two germline ends. CDR3 DNA sequence: TGTGCCAGTAGTATTAGCGGGCTATGGGCTGAAGCTTTCTTT. Its protein is CASSISGLWAEAFF.

This chain joins TRBV27 and TRBJ1-5; perhaps TRBD1 as D (5 bases). The ends were cut back, 3 bases at V and 6 bases at J, with 24 bases in the middle. CDR1 and CDR2 (germline): MNHEY, SMNVEV (reference sequence). This CDR3 region has 18 residues. This chain's CDR3 is CASSFTPIGGGIGQPQHF. CDR3 DNA sequence: TGTGCCAGCAGTTTTACGCCGATTGGTGGGGGGATAGGTCAGCCCCAGCATTTT.

The rearrangement links TRBV25-1 to TRBJ2-2; a weak D match, TRBD1 (6 bases). This CDR3 contains 14 residues. CDR1 and CDR2 from the germline V gene are MGHDK and SYGVNS. V was cut by 5 bases and J by 5 bases, with 12 bases left in between. The CDR3 coding sequence is TGTGCCAGCAGTCCAGGGGCCGAAACCGGGGAGCTGTTTTTT. This codes for CASSPGAETGELFF.

This clone was found once. This chain connects TRBV1 to TRBJ2-7; the table's D call of TRBD1 was not tested on the DNA. TRBV1 is a documented pseudogene. The CDR3 has 15 residues. The CDR3 nucleotides read TGCACCAGCAGCCGGTCCGGCGGACACTCCTACGAGCAGTACTTC. Translating it yields CTSSRSGGHSYEQYF.

The chain couples TRBV29-1 to TRBJ1-2, with 8 bases matching TRBD1. The length of the CDR3 is 13 residues. V shed 5 bases and J 2 bases; nucleotides not matched to a gene: 4. CDR1 and CDR2 from the germline V gene are SQVTM and ANQGSEA. Here the CDR3 reads CSVTPGGNYGYTF. CDR3 nucleotides: TGCAGCGTTACACCAGGGGGCAACTATGGCTACACCTTC.

The V and J genes are TRBV19 and TRBJ2-6; D unclear. CDR1 and CDR2 (germline): LNHDA, SQIVND (reference sequence). The CDR3 spans 14 residues. Trimming took off 3 bases at V and 0 bases at J, with 3 bases between the two ends. The CDR3 spells CASSMDSGANVLTF. The DNA of the CDR3 is TGTGCCAGTAGTATGGACTCTGGGGCCAACGTCCTGACTTTC.

This clone was observed a single time. This chain connects TRBV6-6 to TRBJ2-1; no clear D. Trimming stripped 3 bases from V and 1 base from J, with 7 bases between. CDR3 size: 14 residues. Germline V gives CDR1 MNHNY, CDR2 SVGAGI (reference sequence). Here the CDR3 DNA reads TGTGCCAGCAGTTATGGCAGTTCCTACAATGAGCAGTTCTTC. This translates into CASSYGSSYNEQFF.

The J gene is TRBJ2-7, the V gene TRBV5-6, with D possibly matching TRBD2 (6 bases). The CDR3 loop spans 16 amino acids. The ends were cut back, 4 bases at V and 2 bases at J, with 19 bases in the middle. The germline V gene has CDR1 SGHDT and CDR2 YYEEEE. The CDR3 protein is CASSPLGTYHPYEQYF. The CDR3 nucleotides are TGTGCCAGCAGCCCGCTCGGGACTTATCATCCCTACGAGCAGTACTTC.

The rearrangement uses TRBV25-1 and TRBJ2-1; D perhaps matches TRBD2 (6 bases). This CDR3 comprises 13 residues. Per germline, CDR1 MGHDK and CDR2 SYGVNS. Trimming left V 3 bases short and J 4 bases short, with 7 bases between. DNA for the CDR3: TGTGCCAGCAGTGACGGGAGTTACAATGAGCAGTTCTTC. The encoded protein is CASSDGSYNEQFF.

The chain couples TRBV6-1 to TRBJ2-7; D is unclear. CDR3 length equals 13 residues. V dropped 2 bases and J dropped 2 bases, with 7 bases sitting between them. CDR1 and CDR2 from the germline V gene are MNHNS and SASEGT. In nucleotides, the CDR3 is TGTGCCAGCAGTGAAATCCCCCCCTACGAGCAGTACTTC. Translated, it gives CASSEIPPYEQYF.

This clone was seen a single time. This rearrangement joins TRBV4-1 to TRBJ2-2; 8 bases agree with TRBD2. CDR1 is MGHRA and CDR2 is YSYEKL in the germline V gene. The CDR3 runs to 16 residues. Trimming cost V 0 bases and J 7 bases; bases outside gene matches: 7. Here the CDR3 reads CASSQEGAGEGGELFF. DNA of the CDR3: TGCGCCAGCAGCCAAGAGGGAGCGGGGGAAGGCGGGGAGCTGTTTTTT.